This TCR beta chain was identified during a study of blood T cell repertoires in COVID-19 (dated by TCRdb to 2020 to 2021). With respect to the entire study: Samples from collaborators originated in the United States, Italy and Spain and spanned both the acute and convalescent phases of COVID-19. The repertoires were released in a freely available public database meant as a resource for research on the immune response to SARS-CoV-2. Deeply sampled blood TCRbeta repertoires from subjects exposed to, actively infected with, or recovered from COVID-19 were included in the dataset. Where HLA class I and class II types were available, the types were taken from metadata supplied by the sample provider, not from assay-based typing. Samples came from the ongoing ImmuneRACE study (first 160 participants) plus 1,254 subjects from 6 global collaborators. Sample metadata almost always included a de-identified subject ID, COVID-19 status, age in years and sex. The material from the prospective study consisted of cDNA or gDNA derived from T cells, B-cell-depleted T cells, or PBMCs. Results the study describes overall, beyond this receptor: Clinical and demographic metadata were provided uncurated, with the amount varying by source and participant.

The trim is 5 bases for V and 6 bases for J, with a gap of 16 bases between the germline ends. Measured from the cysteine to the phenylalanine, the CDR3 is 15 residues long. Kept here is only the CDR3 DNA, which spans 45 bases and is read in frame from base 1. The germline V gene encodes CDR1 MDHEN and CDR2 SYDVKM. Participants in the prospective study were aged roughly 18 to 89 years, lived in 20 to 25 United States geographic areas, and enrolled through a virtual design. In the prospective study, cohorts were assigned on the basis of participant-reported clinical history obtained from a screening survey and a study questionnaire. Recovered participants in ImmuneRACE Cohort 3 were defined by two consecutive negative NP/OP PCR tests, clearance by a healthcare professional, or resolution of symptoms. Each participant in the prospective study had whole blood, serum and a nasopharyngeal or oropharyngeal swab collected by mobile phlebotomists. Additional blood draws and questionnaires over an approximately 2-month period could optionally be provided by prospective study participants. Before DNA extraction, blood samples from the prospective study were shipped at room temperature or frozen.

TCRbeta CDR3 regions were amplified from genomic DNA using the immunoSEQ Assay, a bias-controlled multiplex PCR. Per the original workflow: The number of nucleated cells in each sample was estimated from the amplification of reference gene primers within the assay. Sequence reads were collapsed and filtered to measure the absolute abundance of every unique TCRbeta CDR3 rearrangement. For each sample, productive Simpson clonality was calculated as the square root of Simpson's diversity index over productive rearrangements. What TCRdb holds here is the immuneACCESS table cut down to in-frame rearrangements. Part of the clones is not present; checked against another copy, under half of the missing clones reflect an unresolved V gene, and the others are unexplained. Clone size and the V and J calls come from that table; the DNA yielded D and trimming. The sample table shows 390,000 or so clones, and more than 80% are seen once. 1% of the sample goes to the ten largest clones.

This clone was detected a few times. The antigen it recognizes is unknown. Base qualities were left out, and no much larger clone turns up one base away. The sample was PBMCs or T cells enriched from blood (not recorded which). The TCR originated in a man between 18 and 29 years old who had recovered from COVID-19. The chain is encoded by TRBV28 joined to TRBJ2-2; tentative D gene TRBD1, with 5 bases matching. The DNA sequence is TGTGCCAGCAGTACCACACAGGTGTGGGCCGGGGAGCTGTTTTTT. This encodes CASSTTQVWAGELFF. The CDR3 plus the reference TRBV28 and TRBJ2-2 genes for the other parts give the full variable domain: DVKVTQSSRYLVKRTGEKVFLECVQDMDHENMFWYRQDPGLGLRLIYFSYDVKMKEKGDIPEGYSVSREKKERFSLILESASTNQTSMYLCASSTTQVWAGELFFGEGSRLTVL.